These 8 T cell receptor beta chains came from one sample sequenced in a study of T cells in Graves' hyperthyroidism and ophthalmopathy. The investigators amplified TCR beta CDR3 regions from RNA transcripts. RT-PCR in the first round (using the HTBI primer set) targeted the TCR CDR3. TCRdb fed the multiplex PCR reads into MiXCR, producing one record per CDR3 protein. This table holds about 300,000 distinct CDR3 sequences, around 20% found once. Sequenced: blood. These receptors were collected from a man aged 50 to 59 with Graves' ophthalmopathy.

The chain couples TRBV7-3 to TRBJ2-1; D unresolved. Germline V lookup: CDR1 SGHTA, CDR2 FQGTGA. The CDR3 totals 18 residues. Trimming left V 0 bases short and J 0 bases short, with 15 bases between. As DNA, the CDR3 is TGTGCCAGCAGCTTAACGTTTCGAGGATTGAGCTCCTACAATGAGCAGTTCTTC. Translating gives CASSLTFRGLSSYNEQFF.

In this sample, this clonotype turned up many times. The rearrangement joins TRBV3-1 to TRBJ1-2; no reliable D call. In germline, CDR1 is LGHDT, CDR2 YNNKEL (reference sequence). This CDR3 is built from 12 residues. V gave up 3 bases and J gave up 8 bases, with 10 bases separating them. In nucleotides, the CDR3 is TGTGCCAGCAGCCACTGGCCCGAGGGCTACACCTTC. Its protein product is CASSHWPEGYTF.

This clonotype was observed at least ten times. This chain joins TRBV2 and TRBJ2-7, with 7 bases that match TRBD1. Losses at the gene ends were 0 bases for V and 0 bases for J; bases not matched to a gene: 5. This CDR3 contains 16 residues. Germline V lookup: CDR1 SNHLY, CDR2 FYNNEI. In DNA form, the CDR3 reads TGTGCCAGCAGTGAAGCGCCGGGACAGAGCTCCTACGAGCAGTACTTC. As protein: CASSEAPGQSSYEQYF.

This clonotype was observed at least ten times. The chain employs TRBV2 and TRBJ1-5; D remains ambiguous. There are 13 residues in the CDR3. V lost 6 bases and J lost 6, with 12 bases in between. CDR1 is SNHLY and CDR2 is FYNNEI in the germline V gene. The CDR3 DNA sequence: TGTGCCAGCAGGTCGGGAGTACGTCAGCCCCAGCATTTT. Its translation: CASRSGVRQPQHF.

The genes are TRBV5-1 and TRBJ2-7, with D possibly being TRBD1 (5 bases). The CDR3 is made up of 13 amino acids. Per germline, CDR1 SGHRS and CDR2 YFSETQ. The V end lost 4 bases, the J end lost 5 bases, and 13 bases lay between the germline ends. For the CDR3, the DNA is TGCGCCAGCAGCCCCGCGGCAGGGAACGAGCAGTACTTC. It specifies CASSPAAGNEQYF.

The chain joins TRBV12-3 or TRBV12-4 to TRBJ2-7; D may be TRBD1 (6 bases). The V and J ends lost 3 bases and 2 bases respectively, with 14 bases between them. The CDR3 covers 15 residues. In DNA, the CDR3 is TGTGCCAGCAGTTTCGGTCTCGGGACACCCTACGAGCAGTACTTC. Protein: CASSFGLGTPYEQYF.

This clonotype has only one observation. This sequence joins TRBV19 and TRBJ2-2; 7 bases fit TRBD1. Germline loops: CDR1 LNHDA, CDR2 SQIVND (reference sequence). The CDR3 has 15 residues. V trimming: 5 bases; J trimming: 3 bases; junction bases outside the gene matches: 6. In DNA, the CDR3 is TGTGCCAGTAGTCTCCCCGGGACAGACACCGGGGAGCTGTTTTTT. It encodes CASSLPGTDTGELFF.

This clonotype has only a few counts. The chain joins TRBV7-9 to TRBJ1-5; D is unclear. Germline-derived CDR1 and CDR2 are SEHNR and FQNEAQ (reference sequence). The CDR3 totals 13 residues. Trimming shortened V by 1 base and J by 5 bases, and 6 bases separated the two germline ends. The CDR3 DNA reads TGTGCCAGCAGCTTAGGGTCGGATCAGCCCCAGCATTTT. Translation gives CASSLGSDQPQHF.